This T cell receptor beta chain was obtained from a study of T cell responses to AZD1222 COVID-19 vaccine. Study outcomes and limitations: A rise in Spike-specific TCR breadth and depth followed two AZD1222 doses. Repertoires were sampled only after the peak T cell response.

This table comes from immunoSEQ multiplex PCR, and its TCRdb copy is limited to in-frame clones, with some not included. This sample has approximately 180,000 clones, with 80% to 95% found just once. Turning to this clone: The antigen is not known.

The CDR3 covers 12 residues. CDR1 is SGHRS, CDR2 YFSETQ, per germline. V dropped 7 bases and J dropped 8; count of bases not matched to a gene: 8. This TCR came from an adult who received the MenACWY meningococcal vaccine as a control. The gene calls are TRBV5-1 and TRBJ1-2, with 7 bases matching TRBD1. The sequencing used peripheral blood, collected 28 days after the second dose of the MenACWY control vaccine. In DNA form, the CDR3 reads TGCGCCAGCGGCAGACAGGGCGAAGGCTACACCTTC. This encodes CASGRQGEGYTF.